The 6 T cell receptor beta chains listed next were all sequenced from one sample in a study of immune evolution from preneoplasia to lung adenocarcinoma. Repertoires were generated with immunoSEQ multiplex PCR, while TCRdb's copy carries only in-frame clones and drops some. The sample has about 5,000 clones, 80% to 90% seen once. Material for sequencing was FFPE adjacent normal lung tissue. These receptors were taken from a donor aged 70 or over with lung adenocarcinoma.

This sequence joins TRBV4-1 and TRBJ1-1, with a weak D call TRBD1 (5 bases). V was clipped by 0 bases and J by 3 bases, with 11 bases between them. CDR1 is MGHRA, CDR2 YSYEKL, per germline. The CDR3 consists of 15 residues. The CDR3 loop reads CASSQEVGVDTEAFF. The CDR3 DNA follows: TGCGCCAGCAGCCAAGAGGTAGGGGTGGACACTGAAGCTTTCTTT.

V usage is TRBV7-6 and J usage is TRBJ2-7; tentative D call: TRBD2 (5 bases). Trimming left V 1 base short and J 5 bases short, with 12 bases between. Germline V lookup: CDR1 SGHVS, CDR2 FNYEAQ. This CDR3 has 14 residues. DNA of the CDR3: TGTGCCAGCAGCTTAGTAGCGCGATTGGACGAGCAGTACTTC. Protein product: CASSLVARLDEQYF.

The chain joins TRBV18 to TRBJ2-1, with 12 nucleotides matching TRBD2. With V trimmed by 3 bases and J by 3 bases, 6 bases remained unmatched. Germline V CDR1 and CDR2: KGHSH, LQKENI. This CDR3 region has 17 residues. CDR3 coding DNA: TGTGCCAGCTCACCGTCTAGCGGGAGGGTAAACTACAATGAGCAGTTCTTC. Amino acid sequence: CASSPSSGRVNYNEQFF.

The chain carries TRBV30 and TRBJ1-1; 9 nucleotides agree with TRBD1. The CDR3 length is 14 residues. Losses at the gene ends were 3 bases for V and 2 bases for J; bases not matched to a gene: 4. In germline, CDR1 is GTSNPN, CDR2 SVGIG (reference sequence). The CDR3 here is CAWRQGAINTEAFF. The CDR3 nucleotides are TGTGCCTGGAGACAGGGGGCGATTAACACTGAAGCTTTCTTT.

This clone was seen a single time. The chain couples TRBV28 to TRBJ2-2; D assignment may be TRBD1 or TRBD2 (5 bases each). V was pared by 6 bases and J by 6 bases, with 11 bases between. In germline, CDR1 is MDHEN, CDR2 SYDVKM. The CDR3 spans 13 residues. CDR3 amino acids: CASSGTLPGELFF. The CDR3 DNA reads TGTGCCAGCAGCGGGACCCTTCCCGGGGAGCTGTTTTTT.

The chain has TRBV14 and TRBJ2-1; no clear D. The CDR3 spans 14 residues. CDR1 is SGHDN, CDR2 FVKESK, per germline. Trimming took off 2 bases at V and 0 bases at J, with 5 bases between the two ends. The CDR3 here is CASSQFLSYNEQFF. As DNA, the CDR3 is TGTGCCAGCAGCCAATTCCTCTCCTACAATGAGCAGTTCTTC.